The table lists the clone carrying this T cell receptor beta chain with a count of one. The sample is drawn from a study of blood T cell repertoires in COVID-19. Germline assignment: CDR1 SGHVS and CDR2 FNYEAQ. With V trimmed by 3 bases and J by 5 bases, 5 bases remained unmatched. The CDR3 covers 16 residues. The assay was immunoSEQ multiplex PCR, and TCRdb's table has in-frame clones only and misses some. The sample has 300,000 or so clones, around nine tenths seen once. The origin of this receptor is a woman between 45 and 65 years old who had been exposed to COVID-19. This chain uses TRBV7-6 with TRBJ2-2; 11 bases fit TRBD2. The specimen sequenced was PBMCs or T cells enriched from blood (not recorded which). The CDR3 loop reads CASSFTGTSGTGELFF. CDR3 nucleotides: TGTGCCAGCAGCTTTACCGGGACTAGCGGAACCGGGGAGCTGTTTTTT.